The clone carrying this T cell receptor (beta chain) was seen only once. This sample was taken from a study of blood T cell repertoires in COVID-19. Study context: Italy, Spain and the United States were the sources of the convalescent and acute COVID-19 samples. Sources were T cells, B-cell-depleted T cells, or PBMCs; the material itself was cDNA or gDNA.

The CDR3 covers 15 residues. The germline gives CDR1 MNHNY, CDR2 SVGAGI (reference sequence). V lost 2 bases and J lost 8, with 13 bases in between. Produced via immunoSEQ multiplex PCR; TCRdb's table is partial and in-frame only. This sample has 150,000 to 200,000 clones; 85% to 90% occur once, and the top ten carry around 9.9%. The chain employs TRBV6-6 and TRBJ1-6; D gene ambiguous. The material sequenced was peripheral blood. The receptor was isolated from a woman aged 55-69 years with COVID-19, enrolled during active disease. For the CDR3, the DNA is TGTGCCAGCAGTTACGGCGGGGTTCAAGATTCACCCCTCCACTTT. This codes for CASSYGGVQDSPLHF.